This T cell receptor (beta chain) emerged from a study of control samples from healthy donors and cancer patients. Trimming removed 0 bases from V and 1 base from J, with 9 bases in between. Germline lookup yields CDR1 MNHEY and CDR2 SVGEGT. This CDR3 is built from 15 residues. Here immunoSEQ multiplex PCR was the method, and the copy in TCRdb shows in-frame clones only, minus some. The table has tens of thousands of clones, roughly 90% seen once; the top ten hold about 40%. The chain links TRBV6-2 or TRBV6-3 to TRBJ1-1; D remains unclear. The sequenced material came from PBMCs. This TCR was recovered from a man in his fifties with head and neck cancer. DNA of the CDR3: TGTGCCAGCAGTTACTCGAGTTCTCAGAACACTGAAGCTTTCTTT. As protein: CASSYSSSQNTEAFF.